The sequence of this T cell receptor beta chain was determined in a study of CXCR3-negative and CXCR3-positive naive CD8 T cells. Each TRB cDNA library was prepared by 5' RACE (with UMI labels). Each CDR3 protein gets one entry in TCRdb, which reprocessed the 5' RACE reads and gives no DNA. This sample contains around 60,000 distinct CDR3 sequences. Germline V gives CDR1 SEHNR, CDR2 FQNEAQ (reference sequence). The CDR3 is 12 amino acids. On this clonotype itself: As yet, its antigen is unknown.

Study findings and constraints: CXCR3-expressing naive cells carried TRB CDR3s more hydrophobic than those of CXCR3-negative naive cells. TRB CDR3 properties served as the basis for inferring TCR strength, and surface CD5 was comparable between naive subsets.

The origin of this receptor is a human donor in good health. Some clones in this sample may be carry-over from other donors' samples. Sequencing input: naive CXCR3+ CD8+ T cells from blood. The subset here: CD45RO-CCR7+CD27+CD95- naive CD8+ T cells expressing CXCR3 (TNR3+). The rearrangement links TRBV7-9 to TRBJ1-2. The CDR3 reads CASSTAFDGYTF.